This T cell receptor (beta chain) comes out of a study of CD8 T cells in Susac syndrome. Diagnostic criteria for definite or probable disease, in their recently defined form, were met by the patients with Susac syndrome. This clonotype occurred once. RNA amounts of about 0.5 to 1 ug underwent reverse transcription with random hexamers. TCRdb called the immunoSEQ multiplex PCR reads again in MiXCR, with one record for every CDR3 protein. The sample consists of 150,000 to 200,000 distinct CDR3 sequences, roughly nine tenths of them appearing once. The CDR3 contains 14 residues. V lost 5 bases and J lost 2, with 13 bases in between. Germline assignment: CDR1 SGHTA and CDR2 FQGNSA.

The sequence was obtained from a human donor with Susac syndrome. The gene calls are TRBV7-2 and TRBJ2-7, with D perhaps TRBD1 (6 bases). Sequencing used CD4+ T cells from PBMCs. In DNA form, the CDR3 reads TGTGCCAGCAGCCCAAGGACAGTTCCCTACGAGCAGTACTTC. It translates to CASSPRTVPYEQYF.